The 29 T cell receptor beta chains below come from one sample, sequenced in a study of vaccination and CD4 T cells after COVID-19. The treatment denotes: approximately nine-day PBMC culture with coronavirus spike peptide pools or control peptides (ViraFEST assay). Their antigen targets remain unknown. Sequencing of the DNA from cultured CD4+ T cells was carried out with the Oncomine TCR Beta short-read assay. One entry per CDR3 protein results from TCRdb running MiXCR on the PCR reads. Of about 10,000 distinct CDR3 sequences listed, approximately 62% are singletons. The specimen sequenced was CD4+ T cells from blood, cultured in vitro. The receptors derive from a human donor who had recovered from COVID-19.

The chain couples TRBV27 to TRBJ2-3; D not certain. The V gene lost 2 bases and the J gene lost 3 bases, with 6 bases spanning the gap. The CDR3 has 13 residues. Germline-derived CDR1 and CDR2 are MNHEY and SMNVEV (reference sequence). Written as DNA, the CDR3 is TGTGCCAGCAGTTTAGGTCTTACAGATACGCAGTATTTT. Translated, it gives CASSLGLTDTQYF.

The rearrangement links TRBV7-9 to TRBJ2-5; 7 bases are a match to TRBD1. Losses at the gene ends were 3 bases for V and 1 base for J; bases not matched to a gene: 2. Germline CDR1 and CDR2: SEHNR and FQNEAQ (reference sequence). There are 14 residues in the CDR3. The CDR3 loop is CASSLGQLQETQYF. CDR3 nucleotide sequence: TGTGCCAGCAGCTTGGGACAGCTCCAAGAGACCCAGTACTTC. Filled out from reference TRBV7-9 and TRBJ2-5, the complete variable domain reads DTGVSQNPRHKITKRGQNVTFRCDPISEHNRLYWYRQTLGQGPEFLTYFQNEAQLEKSRLLSDRFSAERPKGSFSTLEIQRTEQGDSAMYLCASSLGQLQETQYFGPGTRLLVL.

The J gene is TRBJ2-1, the V gene TRBV3-1; the D gene is possibly TRBD1 (6 bases). Germline CDR1 and CDR2: LGHDT and YNNKEL (reference sequence). Trimming pared 4 bases from V and 2 bases from J, leaving 12 bases between. This CDR3 is built from 15 residues. The DNA of the CDR3 is TGTGCCAGCAGCCGGAGGACAGTGCCCTACAATGAGCAGTTCTTC. It yields the protein CASSRRTVPYNEQFF.

This sequence joins TRBV20-1 and TRBJ2-5; D possibly corresponds to TRBD1 (6 bases). The germline V gene encodes CDR1 DFQATT and CDR2 SNEGSKA (reference sequence). The CDR3 totals 12 residues. V was cut by 4 bases and J by 4 bases, with 10 bases left in between. The DNA of the CDR3 is TGCAGTGCTAAGGGGGTACGAGAGACCCAGTACTTC. Protein product: CSAKGVRETQYF.

This chain links TRBV2 with TRBJ1-2; the D is unclear. CDR1 and CDR2 (germline): SNHLY, FYNNEI. The V and J ends lost 7 bases and 4 bases respectively, with 7 bases between them. The CDR3 covers 11 residues. The CDR3 is CASIMGYGYTF. CDR3 DNA sequence: TGTGCCAGCATTATGGGCTATGGCTACACCTTC.

The chain links TRBV5-1 to TRBJ1-1; D may be TRBD1 (5 bases). The CDR3 runs to 13 residues. Germline CDR1 reads SGHRS; CDR2 reads YFSETQ. Trimming left V 4 bases short and J 9 bases short, with 16 bases between. The CDR3 loop is CASSAGTGRQAFF. The CDR3 DNA follows: TGCGCCAGCAGCGCAGGGACGGGTCGACAAGCTTTCTTT.

The V call is TRBV2, the J call TRBJ2-7, with D possibly being TRBD1 or TRBD2 (6 bases each). CDR1 is SNHLY, CDR2 FYNNEI, per germline. The CDR3 loop spans 15 amino acids. Trimming cost V 7 bases and J 1 base, with 17 bases left between them. The DNA for the CDR3 is TGTGCCAGCACCAGGACGGGGGCAGGGTCCTACGAGCAGTACTTC. Translation gives CASTRTGAGSYEQYF.

The chain combines TRBV27 with TRBJ1-2; TRBD1 matches 7 bases. The CDR3 is made up of 14 amino acids. J lost 8 bases, V lost 4 bases, and 10 bases had no gene match. The germline CDR1 and CDR2 sequences are MNHEY and SMNVEV (reference sequence). This CDR3 is CASSYRGIEGGYTF. CDR3 DNA: TGTGCCAGCAGTTACAGGGGAATAGAAGGCGGCTACACCTTC.

This CDR3 reads CASSPTDSYEQYF. Written as DNA, the CDR3 is TGTGCCAGCAGCCCGACAGACTCCTACGAGCAGTACTTC. The V and J genes are TRBV11-3 and TRBJ2-7; weak D call: TRBD1 (5 bases). The CDR3 is 13 residues long. Trimming left V 5 bases short and J 0 bases short, with 8 bases between. Germline loops: CDR1 SGHNT, CDR2 YENEEA.

This clonotype was recorded only once. The chain employs TRBV7-9 and TRBJ1-5; 7 bases agree with TRBD1. CDR1 is SEHNR and CDR2 is FQNEAQ in the germline V gene (reference sequence). J lost 3 bases, V lost 3 bases, and 2 bases had no gene match. The CDR3 sequence is 14 residues long. The CDR3 is CASSLDRNNQPQHF. In nucleotides, the CDR3 is TGTGCCAGCAGCTTGGACAGGAACAATCAGCCCCAGCATTTT.

In its sample, this clonotype was seen a few times. V gene TRBV20-1 combines with J gene TRBJ1-1; D call uncertain. V was clipped by 6 bases and J by 1 base, with 12 bases between them. The germline V gene has CDR1 DFQATT and CDR2 SNEGSKA (reference sequence). This CDR3 spans 13 amino acids. CDR3 sequence reads: CSASRQPNTEAFF. CDR3 sequence (DNA): TGCAGTGCCTCTCGGCAGCCGAACACTGAAGCTTTCTTT.

V usage is TRBV30 and J usage is TRBJ1-3, with no clear D. CDR3 length equals 11 residues. Germline V gene data show CDR1 as GTSNPN and CDR2 as SVGIG (reference sequence). This chain's CDR3 is CAVRLGVAIYF. CDR3 in DNA: TGTGCTGTACGGTTGGGAGTCGCCATATATTTT.

This chain uses TRBV20-1 with TRBJ1-6; tentative D call: TRBD1 (5 bases). The germline gives CDR1 DFQATT, CDR2 SNEGSKA (reference sequence). V gave up 0 bases and J gave up 4 bases, with 10 bases separating them. This CDR3 region has 15 residues. CDR3 bases: TGCAGTGCTAGAGAACGACAGTTTTATAATTCACCCCTCCACTTT. As protein: CSARERQFYNSPLHF.

The chain has TRBV7-9 and TRBJ2-2, with D possibly called TRBD1 or TRBD2 (5 bases each). Germline CDR1 is SEHNR and CDR2 is FQNEAQ (reference sequence). The CDR3 extends over 13 amino acids. V shed 4 bases and J shed 5 bases, with 8 bases lying between them. CDR3 DNA: TGTGCCAGCAGCTCCAGGGAGACCGGGGAGCTGTTTTTT. It is translated as CASSSRETGELFF.

This chain connects TRBV7-2 to TRBJ2-2, with D possibly being TRBD2 (6 bases). The germline gives CDR1 SGHTA, CDR2 FQGNSA. This CDR3 has 12 residues. Deletions cut 6 bases from V and 4 bases from J, with 6 bases between. The CDR3 DNA reads as TGTGCCAGCAGGGGACTCACCGGGGAGCTGTTTTTT. This encodes CASRGLTGELFF.

This chain connects TRBV12-3 or TRBV12-4 to TRBJ2-3, with D unresolved. CDR3 size: 13 residues. The V and J ends lost 6 bases and 2 bases respectively, with 9 bases between them. This chain's CDR3 is CASRPSFTDTQYF. The CDR3 bases are TGTGCCAGCAGGCCATCCTTCACAGATACGCAGTATTTT.

The gene calls are TRBV6-1 and TRBJ2-3, with TRBD1 as a possible D gene (5 bases). The V end was cut by 2 bases, the J end by 3 bases, with 9 bases between. Germline CDR1 and CDR2: MNHNS and SASEGT. This CDR3 has 14 residues. CDR3 bases: TGTGCCAGCAGTGAAAGAAAGGGGACAGATACGCAGTATTTT. It is translated as CASSERKGTDTQYF.

The J gene is TRBJ2-5, the V gene TRBV3-1; D remains unclear. This CDR3 is built from 15 residues. CDR1 and CDR2 (germline): LGHDT, YNNKEL (reference sequence). The germline V and J ends were trimmed by 0 bases and 2 bases, with 10 bases remaining between them. The CDR3 DNA follows: TGTGCCAGCAGCCAAGAGTGGGCCGGGCAAGAGACCCAGTACTTC. The encoded protein is CASSQEWAGQETQYF.

The chain carries TRBV30 and TRBJ1-2; 8 nucleotides align to TRBD1. This CDR3 contains 13 residues. CDR1 is GTSNPN and CDR2 is SVGIG in the germline V gene (reference sequence). V dropped 5 bases and J dropped 2; count of bases not matched to a gene: 4. In DNA form, the CDR3 reads TGTGCCTGGGGGACAGGAGGGAACTATGGCTACACCTTC. Amino acid sequence: CAWGTGGNYGYTF.

The rearrangement uses TRBV19 and TRBJ1-5; 12 bases line up with TRBD1. The CDR3 sequence is 15 residues long. Trimming at V came to 7 bases and at J to 3 bases, leaving 4 bases not matched to a gene. CDR1 LNHDA and CDR2 SQIVND come from the germline V gene (reference sequence). The CDR3: CASKGDRGPNQPQHF. CDR3 nucleotides: TGTGCCAGTAAAGGGGACAGGGGGCCCAATCAGCCCCAGCATTTT.

The chain couples TRBV20-1 to TRBJ1-1; D unresolved. The CDR3 runs to 11 residues. The V end was cut by 7 bases, the J end by 5 bases, with 11 bases between. Germline V gene sequence: CDR1 DFQATT, CDR2 SNEGSKA (reference sequence). The CDR3 DNA is TGCAGTGATCAAAGGGAGACTGAAGCTTTCTTT. It translates to CSDQRETEAFF.

The chain couples TRBV20-1 to TRBJ1-3, with TRBD1 as a possible D gene (6 bases). V was pared by 6 bases and J by 0 bases, with 15 bases between. Germline assignment: CDR1 DFQATT and CDR2 SNEGSKA (reference sequence). This CDR3 spans 15 amino acids. The CDR3 protein is CSAVDRLSSGNTIYF. DNA for the CDR3: TGCAGTGCCGTGGACAGATTGAGCTCTGGAAACACCATATATTTT.

This clonotype was seen a handful of times. This rearrangement joins TRBV2 to TRBJ2-1; no clear D. Per the germline V gene, CDR1 is SNHLY and CDR2 is FYNNEI. Trimming removed 2 bases at V and 4 bases at J, with 12 bases between. This CDR3 comprises 15 residues. The chain's CDR3 is CASSERFLQYNEQFF. The CDR3, as DNA: TGTGCCAGCAGTGAACGGTTCCTCCAATACAATGAGCAGTTCTTC.

This clonotype occurred a few times. The chain links TRBV7-6 to TRBJ1-6; D gene unclear. Per germline, CDR1 SGHVS and CDR2 FNYEAQ. With 4 bases removed from V and 6 bases from J, the gap between germline ends came to 13 bases. The CDR3 is made up of 15 amino acids. The CDR3 here is CASSSTPIGNSPLHF. The CDR3 DNA is TGTGCCAGCAGCTCGACACCGATTGGTAATTCACCCCTCCACTTT.

The chain has TRBV19 and TRBJ1-5; tentatively, D is TRBD1 (6 bases). Germline V gene data show CDR1 as LNHDA and CDR2 as SQIVND (reference sequence). V dropped 4 bases and J dropped 6 bases, with 16 bases sitting between them. This CDR3 contains 15 residues. CDR3 sequence: CASSTRTVQGQPQHF. The CDR3 DNA reads TGTGCCAGTAGTACCCGGACAGTGCAAGGTCAGCCCCAGCATTTT. Supplemented by reference TRBV19 and TRBJ1-5, the full variable domain reads DGGITQSPKYLFRKEGQNVTLSCEQNLNHDAMYWYRQDPGQGLRLIYYSQIVNDFQKGDIAEGYSVSREKKESFPLTVTSAQKNPTAFYLCASSTRTVQGQPQHFGDGTRLSIL.

This chain uses TRBV27 with TRBJ2-1, with unresolved D. V lost 6 bases and J 6 bases, leaving 12 bases between the germline ends. CDR1 and CDR2 from the germline V gene are MNHEY and SMNVEV (reference sequence). This CDR3 has 13 residues. CDR3 sequence (DNA): TGTGCCAGCAGCCCGCGCCCGTCCAATGAGCAGTTCTTC. Translation: CASSPRPSNEQFF.

This clonotype appeared a single time. The chain carries TRBV10-3 and TRBJ1-2; D is undetermined. This CDR3 is built from 13 residues. From germline, CDR1 is ENHRY and CDR2 SYGVKD. V lost 10 bases to trimming and J lost 2 bases, with 14 bases between them. The chain's CDR3 is CATLPGRNYGYTF. In DNA, the CDR3 is TGTGCCACCTTACCCGGACGGAACTATGGCTACACCTTC.

The chain joins TRBV7-3 to TRBJ2-7, with 9 bases aligning to TRBD1. This CDR3 region has 14 residues. V trimming: 2 bases; J trimming: 1 base; junction bases outside the gene matches: 0. Germline V gene data show CDR1 as SGHTA and CDR2 as FQGTGA. CDR3 residues: CASSLGTGSYEQYF. The CDR3 DNA sequence: TGTGCCAGCAGCTTAGGGACAGGGTCCTACGAGCAGTACTTC.

The chain is built from TRBV24-1 and TRBJ2-1, with 8 nucleotides matching TRBD1. The V and J ends lost 10 bases and 2 bases, in that order; junction bases with no gene match: 12. The length of the CDR3 is 16 residues. Germline V gives CDR1 KGHDR, CDR2 SFDVKD. The CDR3 bases are TGTGCCACTGCCCACAGCACAGGGGGACCCTACAATGAGCAGTTCTTC. As protein: CATAHSTGGPYNEQFF.